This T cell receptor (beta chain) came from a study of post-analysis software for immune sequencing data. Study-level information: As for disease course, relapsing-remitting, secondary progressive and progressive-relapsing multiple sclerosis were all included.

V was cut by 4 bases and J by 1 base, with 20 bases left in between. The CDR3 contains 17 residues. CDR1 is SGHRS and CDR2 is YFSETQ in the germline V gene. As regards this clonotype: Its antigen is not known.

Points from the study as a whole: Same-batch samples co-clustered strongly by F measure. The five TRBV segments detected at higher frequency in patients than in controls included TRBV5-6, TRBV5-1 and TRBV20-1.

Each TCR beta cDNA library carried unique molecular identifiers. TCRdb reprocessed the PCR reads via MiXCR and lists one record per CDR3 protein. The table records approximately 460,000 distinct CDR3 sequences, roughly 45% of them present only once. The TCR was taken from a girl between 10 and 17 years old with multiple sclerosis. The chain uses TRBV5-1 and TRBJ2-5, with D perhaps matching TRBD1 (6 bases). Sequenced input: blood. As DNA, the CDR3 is TGCGCCAGCAGCACCGAATTACATGGGGGCAGCCAAGAGACCCAGTACTTC. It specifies CASSTELHGGSQETQYF.